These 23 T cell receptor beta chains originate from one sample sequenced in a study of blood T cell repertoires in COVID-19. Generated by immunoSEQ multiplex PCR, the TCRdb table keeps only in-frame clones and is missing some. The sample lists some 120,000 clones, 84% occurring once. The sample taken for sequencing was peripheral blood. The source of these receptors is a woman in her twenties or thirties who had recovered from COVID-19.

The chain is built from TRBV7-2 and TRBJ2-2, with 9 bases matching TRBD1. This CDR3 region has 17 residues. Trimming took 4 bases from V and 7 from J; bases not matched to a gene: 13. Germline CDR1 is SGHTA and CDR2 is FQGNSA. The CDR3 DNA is TGTGCCAGCAGCTCGGGCGCCGGGACAGGGAAGGGCGGGGAGCTGTTTTTT. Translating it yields CASSSGAGTGKGGELFF.

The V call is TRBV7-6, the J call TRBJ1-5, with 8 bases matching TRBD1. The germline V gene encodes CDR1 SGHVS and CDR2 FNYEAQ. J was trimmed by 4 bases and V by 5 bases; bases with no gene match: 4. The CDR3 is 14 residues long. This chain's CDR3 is CASSPRQGNQPQHF. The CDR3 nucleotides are TGTGCCAGCAGCCCGCGACAGGGGAATCAGCCCCAGCATTTT.

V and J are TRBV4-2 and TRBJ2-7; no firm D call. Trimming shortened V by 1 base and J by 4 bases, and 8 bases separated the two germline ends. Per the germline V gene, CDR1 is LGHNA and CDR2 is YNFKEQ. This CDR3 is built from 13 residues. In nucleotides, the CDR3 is TGTGCCAGCAGCCAAGTTCCGTATTACGAGCAGTACTTC. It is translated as CASSQVPYYEQYF.

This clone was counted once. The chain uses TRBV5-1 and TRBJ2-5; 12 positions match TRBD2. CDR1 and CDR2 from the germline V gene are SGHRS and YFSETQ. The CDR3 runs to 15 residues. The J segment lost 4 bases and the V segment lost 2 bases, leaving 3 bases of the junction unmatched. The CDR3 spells CASSLPGLAGETQYF. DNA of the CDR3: TGCGCCAGCAGCTTACCGGGACTAGCGGGAGAGACCCAGTACTTC.

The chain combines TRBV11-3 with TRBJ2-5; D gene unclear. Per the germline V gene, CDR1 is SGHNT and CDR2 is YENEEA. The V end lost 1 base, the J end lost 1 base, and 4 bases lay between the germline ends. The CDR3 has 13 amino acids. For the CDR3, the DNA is TGTGCCAGCAGCTTAGGGGCCCAAGAGACCCAGTACTTC. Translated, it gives CASSLGAQETQYF.

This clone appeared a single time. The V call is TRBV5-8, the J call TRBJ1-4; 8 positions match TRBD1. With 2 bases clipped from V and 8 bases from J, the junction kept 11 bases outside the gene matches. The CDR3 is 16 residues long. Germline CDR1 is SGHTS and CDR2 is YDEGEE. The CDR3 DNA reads TGTGCCAGCAGCTTCCGGACAGGGCGGTTTCGGGAAAAACTGTTTTTT. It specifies CASSFRTGRFREKLFF.

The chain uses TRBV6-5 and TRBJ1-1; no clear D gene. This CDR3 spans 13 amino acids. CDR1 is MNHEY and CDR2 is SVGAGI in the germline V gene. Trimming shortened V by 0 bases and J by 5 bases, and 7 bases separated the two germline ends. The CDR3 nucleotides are TGTGCCAGCAGTTACTCGGCGGGGACTGAAGCTTTCTTT. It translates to CASSYSAGTEAFF.

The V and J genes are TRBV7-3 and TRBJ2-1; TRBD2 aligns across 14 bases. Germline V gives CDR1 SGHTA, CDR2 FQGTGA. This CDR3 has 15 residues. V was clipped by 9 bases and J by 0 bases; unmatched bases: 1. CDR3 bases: TGTGCCAGTGGACTAGCGGGAGGCTCCTACAATGAGCAGTTCTTC. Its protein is CASGLAGGSYNEQFF.

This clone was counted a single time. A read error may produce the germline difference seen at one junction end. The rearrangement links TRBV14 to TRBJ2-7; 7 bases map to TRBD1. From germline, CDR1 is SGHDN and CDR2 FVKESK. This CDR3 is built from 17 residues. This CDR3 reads CASSPGERTGIPDVPNF. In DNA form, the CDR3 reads TGTGCCAGCAGCCCTGGGGAACGGACAGGCATACCAGACGTCCCCAACTTC.

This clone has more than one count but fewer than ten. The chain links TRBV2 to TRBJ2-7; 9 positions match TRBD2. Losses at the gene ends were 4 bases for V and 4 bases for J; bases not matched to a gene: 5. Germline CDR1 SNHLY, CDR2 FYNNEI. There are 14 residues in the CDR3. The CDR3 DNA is TGTGCCAGCAGTGCGGCGGGGGGGCCTTACGAGCAGTACTTC. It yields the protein CASSAAGGPYEQYF.

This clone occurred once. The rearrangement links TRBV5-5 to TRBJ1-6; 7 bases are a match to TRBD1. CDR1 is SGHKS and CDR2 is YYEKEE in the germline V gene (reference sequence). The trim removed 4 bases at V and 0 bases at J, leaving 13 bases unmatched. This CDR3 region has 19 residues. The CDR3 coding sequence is TGTGCCAGCAGCCTCGGCGACAGGGTAACGACCTCCTATAATTCACCCCTCCACTTT. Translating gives CASSLGDRVTTSYNSPLHF. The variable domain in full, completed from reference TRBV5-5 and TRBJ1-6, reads DAGVTQSPTHLIKTRGQQVTLRCSPISGHKSVSWYQQVLGQGPQFIFQYYEKEERGRGNFPDRFSARQFPNYSSELNVNALLLGDSALYLCASSLGDRVTTSYNSPLHFGNGTRLTVT.

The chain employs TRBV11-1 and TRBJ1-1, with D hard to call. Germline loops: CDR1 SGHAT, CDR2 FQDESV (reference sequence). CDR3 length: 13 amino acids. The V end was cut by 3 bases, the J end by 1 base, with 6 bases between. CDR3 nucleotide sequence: TGTGCCAGCAGCTTCGACAAGAACACTGAAGCTTTCTTT. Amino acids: CASSFDKNTEAFF.

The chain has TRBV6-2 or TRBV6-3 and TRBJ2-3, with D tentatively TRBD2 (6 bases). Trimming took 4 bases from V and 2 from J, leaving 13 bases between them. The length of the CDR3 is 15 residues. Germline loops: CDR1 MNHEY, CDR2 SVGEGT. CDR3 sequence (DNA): TGTGCCAGCAGTTCCACCGGCGGGACCACAGATACGCAGTATTTT. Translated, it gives CASSSTGGTTDTQYF.

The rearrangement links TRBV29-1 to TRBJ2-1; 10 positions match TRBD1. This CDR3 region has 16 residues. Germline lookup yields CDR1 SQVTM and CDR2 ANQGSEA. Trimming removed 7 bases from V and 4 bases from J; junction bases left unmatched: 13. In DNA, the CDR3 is TGCAGCGCTGCCGGAACCGGGACAGGGGCGTACAATGAGCAGTTCTTC. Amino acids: CSAAGTGTGAYNEQFF.

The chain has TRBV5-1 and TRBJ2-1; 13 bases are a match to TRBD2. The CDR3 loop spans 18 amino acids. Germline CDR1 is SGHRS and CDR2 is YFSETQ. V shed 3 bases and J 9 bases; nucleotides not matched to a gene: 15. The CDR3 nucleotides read TGCGCCAGCAGCTCAGCCTCCGGACTAGCGGGGGCCCCAGGTGAGCAGTTCTTC. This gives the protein CASSSASGLAGAPGEQFF. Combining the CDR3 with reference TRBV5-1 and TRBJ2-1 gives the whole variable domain KAGVTQTPRYLIKTRGQQVTLSCSPISGHRSVSWYQQTPGQGLQFLFEYFSETQRNKGNFPGRFSGRQFSNSRSEMNVSTLELGDSALYLCASSSASGLAGAPGEQFFGPGTRLTVL.

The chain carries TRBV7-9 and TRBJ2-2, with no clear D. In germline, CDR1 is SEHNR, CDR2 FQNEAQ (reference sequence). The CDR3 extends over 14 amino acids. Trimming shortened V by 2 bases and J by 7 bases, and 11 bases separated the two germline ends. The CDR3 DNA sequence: TGTGCCAGCAGCTTAAATGTAGTCGGCGGGGAGCTGTTTTTT. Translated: CASSLNVVGGELFF.

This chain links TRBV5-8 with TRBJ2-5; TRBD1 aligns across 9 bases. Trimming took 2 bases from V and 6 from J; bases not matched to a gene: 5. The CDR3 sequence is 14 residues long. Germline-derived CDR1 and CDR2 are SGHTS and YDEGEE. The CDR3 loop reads CASSLRTGAKTQYF. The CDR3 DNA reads TGTGCCAGCAGCTTAAGGACAGGGGCAAAGACCCAGTACTTC. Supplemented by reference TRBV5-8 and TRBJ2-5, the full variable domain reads EAGVTQSPTHLIKTRGQQATLRCSPISGHTSVYWYQQALGLGLQFLLWYDEGEERNRGNFPPRFSGRQFPNYSSELNVNALELEDSALYLCASSLRTGAKTQYFGPGTRLLVL.

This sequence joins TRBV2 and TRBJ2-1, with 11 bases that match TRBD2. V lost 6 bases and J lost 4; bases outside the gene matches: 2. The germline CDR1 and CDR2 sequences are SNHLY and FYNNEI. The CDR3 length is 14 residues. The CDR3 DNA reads TGTGCCAGCAGATGGACTAGCGGGTACAATGAGCAGTTCTTC. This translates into CASRWTSGYNEQFF. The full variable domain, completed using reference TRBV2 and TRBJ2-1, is EPEVTQTPSHQVTQMGQEVILRCVPISNHLYFYWYRQILGQKVEFLVSFYNNEISEKSEIFDDQFSVERPDGSNFTLKIRSTKLEDSAMYFCASRWTSGYNEQFFGPGTRLTVL.

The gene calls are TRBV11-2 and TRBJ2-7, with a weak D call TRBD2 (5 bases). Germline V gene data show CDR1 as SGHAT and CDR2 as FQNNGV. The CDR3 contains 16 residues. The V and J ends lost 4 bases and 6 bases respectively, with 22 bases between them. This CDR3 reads CASSSLDWKDWGEQYF. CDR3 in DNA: TGTGCCAGCAGCTCACTGGACTGGAAGGACTGGGGCGAGCAGTACTTC.

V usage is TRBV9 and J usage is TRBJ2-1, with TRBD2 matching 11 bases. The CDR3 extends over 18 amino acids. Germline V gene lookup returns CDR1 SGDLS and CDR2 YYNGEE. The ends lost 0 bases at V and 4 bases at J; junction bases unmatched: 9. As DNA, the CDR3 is TGTGCCAGCAGCGTAGTTCCCCTAGCGGGGGGTGGATACAATGAGCAGTTCTTC. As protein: CASSVVPLAGGGYNEQFF.

The CDR3 is CASSLGASDRMYF. The CDR3 DNA is TGTGCCAGCAGCTTGGGGGCTTCGGACAGGATGTATTTT. V and J are TRBV5-5 and TRBJ2-3; 7 nucleotides align to TRBD1. CDR1 and CDR2 from the germline V gene are SGHKS and YYEKEE (reference sequence). This CDR3 is 13 amino acids long. The J segment lost 14 bases and the V segment lost 0 bases, leaving 9 bases of the junction unmatched.

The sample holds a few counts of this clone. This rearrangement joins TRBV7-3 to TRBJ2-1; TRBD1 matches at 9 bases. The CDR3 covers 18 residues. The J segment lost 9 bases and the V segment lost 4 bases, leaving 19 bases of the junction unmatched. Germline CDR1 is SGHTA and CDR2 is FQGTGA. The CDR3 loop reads CASSSRSQGTGSWGEQFF. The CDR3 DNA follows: TGTGCCAGCAGCTCGAGGAGTCAAGGGACAGGGTCCTGGGGTGAGCAGTTCTTC.

CDR3 in amino acids: CASSPHRGPNEQYF. In DNA form, the CDR3 reads TGTGCCAGCAGTCCTCACAGGGGGCCCAACGAGCAGTACTTC. The V and J genes are TRBV7-6 and TRBJ2-7; 9 bases are a match to TRBD1. The trim removed 6 bases at V and 5 bases at J, leaving 8 bases unmatched. CDR1 and CDR2 (germline): SGHVS, FNYEAQ. The CDR3 extends over 14 amino acids.